Given below is one T cell receptor (beta chain) in context. This sample stems from a study of Graves' ophthalmopathy and Graves' hyperthyroidism. The ends lost 5 bases at V and 3 bases at J; junction bases unmatched: 5. This CDR3 contains 14 residues. CDR1 and CDR2 from the germline V gene are SEHNR and FQNEAQ (reference sequence). RNA served as the template for amplifying TCR beta CDR3 regions. RT-PCR with HTBI primers came first, then second-round multiplex PCR. A single record per CDR3 protein comes from TCRdb applying MiXCR to the multiplex PCR reads. The sample lists 650,000 to 900,000 distinct CDR3 sequences; 40% were seen once.

What was sequenced was peripheral blood. The source is an adult man with Graves' ophthalmopathy. This chain links TRBV7-9 with TRBJ1-2, with TRBD1 matching over 8 bases. The DNA for the CDR3 is TGTGCCAGCAGCCAGGGACAGGCCCACTATGGCTACACCTTC. This sequence encodes CASSQGQAHYGYTF. Full variable domain (rest looked up from reference TRBV7-9 and TRBJ1-2): DTGVSQNPRHKITKRGQNVTFRCDPISEHNRLYWYRQTLGQGPEFLTYFQNEAQLEKSRLLSDRFSAERPKGSFSTLEIQRTEQGDSAMYLCASSQGQAHYGYTFGSGTRLTVV.